This entry lists 10 T cell receptor beta chains sequenced from one sample in a study of neurological immune-mediated disorders. TCRdb reprocessed the 5' RACE reads via MiXCR and lists one record per CDR3 protein. The profile shows more than 35,000 distinct CDR3 sequences, about 6% of them singletons. Material: CD4+ T cells from blood. These receptors originate from a woman aged 40 to 50 in good health.

This clonotype was seen many times. V gene TRBV18 combines with J gene TRBJ2-1; TRBD2 matches at 7 bases. Trimming cost V 3 bases and J 12 bases; bases outside gene matches: 8. The CDR3 extends over 13 amino acids. Germline CDR1 is KGHSH and CDR2 is LQKENI. For the CDR3, the DNA is TGTGCCAGCTCACCGGCGGGAGACAAGCCGCAGTTCTTC. Its translation: CASSPAGDKPQFF.

This clonotype was seen ten or more times. The chain has TRBV27 and TRBJ2-2, with a weak D call TRBD2 (6 bases). CDR3 length: 16 amino acids. V was shortened by 6 bases and J by 1 base, with 15 bases between the two germline ends. Germline CDR1 reads MNHEY; CDR2 reads SMNVEV (reference sequence). The CDR3 coding sequence is TGTGCCAGCAGCCCCCCCACTAGCCAGAACACCGGGGAGCTGTTTTTT. Protein: CASSPPTSQNTGELFF.

This clonotype was observed at least ten times. V is TRBV10-2 and J is TRBJ2-7, with 7 bases identical to TRBD2. V was clipped by 2 bases and J by 5 bases; unmatched bases: 12. CDR3 size: 16 residues. Per the germline V gene, CDR1 is WSHSY and CDR2 is SAAADI. The CDR3 sequence: CASSEGEGLVKHEQYF. The DNA of the CDR3 is TGCGCCAGCAGTGAGGGGGAGGGACTGGTCAAGCACGAGCAGTACTTC.

This clonotype was counted many times. The chain has TRBV10-3 and TRBJ1-2; perhaps TRBD1 as D (5 bases). There are 16 residues in the CDR3. CDR1 and CDR2 from the germline V gene are ENHRY and SYGVKD. Trimming stripped 4 bases from V and 4 bases from J, with 19 bases between. The CDR3 DNA sequence: TGTGCCATCAGTGGTGGCAGGGAAAGGAGTATCTATGGCTACACCTTC. It translates to CAISGGRERSIYGYTF.

This clonotype was observed at least ten times. This may arise from a read error, as a much more abundant clone is one base away. This rearrangement joins TRBV12-3 or TRBV12-4 to TRBJ2-3; no reliable D call. Trimming took 6 bases from V and 2 from J, leaving 9 bases between them. The CDR3 loop spans 13 amino acids. CDR3 bases: TGTGCCAGCAGCTTTGCGGACACAGATACGCAGTATTTT. Its translation: CASSFADTDTQYF.

This clonotype appeared many times. The chain links TRBV3-1 to TRBJ2-7, with 7 positions matching TRBD1. The CDR3 consists of 15 residues. V shed 4 bases and J 3 bases; nucleotides not matched to a gene: 9. Germline V lookup: CDR1 LGHDT, CDR2 YNNKEL (reference sequence). The CDR3 loop is CASSRGTVSDYEQYF. CDR3 in DNA: TGTGCCAGCAGCCGAGGGACAGTATCCGACTACGAGCAGTACTTC.

In this sample, this clonotype turned up many times. The V and J genes are TRBV20-1 and TRBJ1-1; TRBD1 is a possible D gene (5 bases). V was shortened by 0 bases and J by 2 bases, with 16 bases between the two germline ends. Germline-derived CDR1 and CDR2 are DFQATT and SNEGSKA (reference sequence). CDR3 size: 16 residues. The CDR3 DNA is TGCAGTGCTAGAGATATAAGTAGGGGCCTAAACACTGAAGCTTTCTTT. Amino acids: CSARDISRGLNTEAFF.

This clonotype was seen many times. This chain joins TRBV18 and TRBJ1-1; D not certain. This CDR3 spans 13 amino acids. Germline CDR1 reads KGHSH; CDR2 reads LQKENI. V was pared by 2 bases and J by 1 base, with 5 bases between. The CDR3 reads CASSPIENTEAFF. In DNA, the CDR3 is TGTGCCAGCTCACCAATCGAGAACACTGAAGCTTTCTTT.

This clonotype has a count of ten or more. The genes are TRBV2 and TRBJ2-3; 9 nucleotides align to TRBD1. Trimming cost V 9 bases and J 4 bases; bases outside gene matches: 8. Germline CDR1 SNHLY, CDR2 FYNNEI. The CDR3 loop spans 14 amino acids. In nucleotides, the CDR3 is TGTGCCAGTGCGAGGGACAGGGTGCCAGATACGCAGTATTTT. It codes for CASARDRVPDTQYF.

The chain has TRBV28 and TRBJ2-3; D remains ambiguous. The CDR3 is 14 residues long. Germline CDR1 MDHEN, CDR2 SYDVKM. V was shortened by 5 bases and J by 5 bases, with 14 bases between the two germline ends. The CDR3 sequence: CASSPDVLIDTQYF. The CDR3 nucleotides are TGTGCCAGCAGTCCCGACGTTCTTATAGATACGCAGTATTTT. Full variable domain (remainder filled in from reference TRBV28 and TRBJ2-3): DVKVTQSSRYLVKRTGEKVFLECVQDMDHENMFWYRQDPGLGLRLIYFSYDVKMKEKGDIPEGYSVSREKKERFSLILESASTNQTSMYLCASSPDVLIDTQYFGPGTRLTVL.